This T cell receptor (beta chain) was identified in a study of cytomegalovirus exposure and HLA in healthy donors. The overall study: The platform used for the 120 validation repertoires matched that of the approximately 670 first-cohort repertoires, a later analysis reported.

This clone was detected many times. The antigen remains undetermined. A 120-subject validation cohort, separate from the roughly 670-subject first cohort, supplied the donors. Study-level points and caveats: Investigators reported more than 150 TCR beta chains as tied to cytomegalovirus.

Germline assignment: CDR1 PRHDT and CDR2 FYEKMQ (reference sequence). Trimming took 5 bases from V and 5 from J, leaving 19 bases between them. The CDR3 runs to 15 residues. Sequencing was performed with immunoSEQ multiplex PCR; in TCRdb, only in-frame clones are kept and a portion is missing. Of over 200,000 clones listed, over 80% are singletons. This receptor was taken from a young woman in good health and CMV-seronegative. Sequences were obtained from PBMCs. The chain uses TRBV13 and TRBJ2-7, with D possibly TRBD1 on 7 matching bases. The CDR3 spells CASSTRQGGIDEQYF. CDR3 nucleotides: TGTGCCAGCAGCACCCGACAGGGAGGAATCGACGAGCAGTACTTC. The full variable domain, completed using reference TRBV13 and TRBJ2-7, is AAGVIQSPRHLIKEKRETATLKCYPIPRHDTVYWYQQGPGQDPQFLISFYEKMQSDKGSIPDRFSAQQFSDYHSELNMSSLELGDSALYFCASSTRQGGIDEQYFGPGTRLTVT.